Presented here are 20 T cell receptor beta chains from one specimen sequenced in a study of blood T cells in healthy people across ages. For the second PCR, which ran for roughly 7 to 11 cycles, a sample-barcoded 5' primer and a J-beta primer mix were used. TCRdb recomputed calls from the 5' RACE reads with MiXCR, one row per CDR3 protein. The profile covers approximately 900,000 distinct CDR3 sequences, with roughly 43% appearing a single time and around an eighth taken by the ten largest. The specimen sequenced was blood. These receptors originate from a man aged 25-40 years in good health.

V usage is TRBV6-6 and J usage is TRBJ2-6; 7 bases match TRBD1. The CDR3 extends over 16 amino acids. The junction had 7 bases not matched to a gene; V was cut back by 6 bases and J by 2 bases. Per germline, CDR1 MNHNY and CDR2 SVGAGI (reference sequence). The CDR3 loop is CASRSGTVAGANVLTF. CDR3 in DNA: TGTGCCAGCAGGTCCGGGACAGTCGCTGGGGCCAACGTCCTGACTTTC.

This clonotype was observed once. The chain is built from TRBV7-9 and TRBJ1-5; D not resolved. This CDR3 region has 14 residues. The germline V gene encodes CDR1 SEHNR and CDR2 FQNEAQ (reference sequence). Trimming took 5 bases from V and 3 from J, leaving 11 bases between them. As DNA, the CDR3 is TGTGCCAGCAGCCCTGTGGCATACAATCAGCCCCAGCATTTT. As protein: CASSPVAYNQPQHF.

The CDR3 protein is CSVFSATGYEQYF. DNA for the CDR3: TGCAGCGTTTTTTCAGCCACCGGTTACGAGCAGTACTTC. The V and J genes are TRBV29-1 and TRBJ2-4, with D uncertain. The last part of the DNA fits TRBJ2-7 better; the J call may be wrong. Germline V gene data show CDR1 as SQVTM and CDR2 as ANQGSEA. This CDR3 has 13 residues.

The chain links TRBV4-1 to TRBJ1-5; perhaps TRBD1 as D (5 bases). There are 15 residues in the CDR3. Germline CDR1 reads MGHRA; CDR2 reads YSYEKL. The V end was cut by 1 base, the J end by 6 bases, with 13 bases between. The CDR3 is CASSQGPREGQPQHF. In DNA form, the CDR3 reads TGCGCCAGCAGCCAAGGACCCAGGGAGGGTCAGCCCCAGCATTTT.

CDR3 sequence: CASSATGGRDCEQYF. The CDR3 DNA reads TGTGCCAGCAGCGCAACGGGCGGGAGAGATTGCGAGCAGTACTTC. V and J are TRBV21-1 and TRBJ2-4; TRBD2 was called by the table and not checked on the DNA. The J call may be wrong; the DNA end is better matched by TRBJ2-7. TRBV21-1 is an annotated pseudogene. The CDR3 spans 15 residues.

The chain is built from TRBV28 and TRBJ2-1; no clear D gene. V gave up 8 bases and J gave up 7 bases, with 12 bases separating them. CDR1 and CDR2 (germline): MDHEN, SYDVKM. This CDR3 is 12 amino acids long. The CDR3 protein is CASEEEGNEQFF. DNA of the CDR3: TGTGCCAGCGAAGAAGAAGGGAATGAGCAGTTCTTC. The full variable domain, with the rest looked up from reference TRBV28 and TRBJ2-1, is DVKVTQSSRYLVKRTGEKVFLECVQDMDHENMFWYRQDPGLGLRLIYFSYDVKMKEKGDIPEGYSVSREKKERFSLILESASTNQTSMYLCASEEEGNEQFFGPGTRLTVL.

The V call is TRBV4-1, the J call TRBJ1-4; 10 bases fit TRBD1. This CDR3 spans 16 amino acids. V gave up 7 bases and J gave up 8 bases; unmatched junction bases: 13. CDR1 and CDR2 (germline): MGHRA, YSYEKL. As DNA, the CDR3 is TGCGCCAGCAACCAGAAAGAGCGGGACAGGGGCGAAAAACTGTTTTTT. Translating it yields CASNQKERDRGEKLFF.

This sequence joins TRBV6-4 and TRBJ1-1; maybe TRBD1 (5 bases). Germline CDR1 MRHNA, CDR2 SNTAGT. The CDR3 consists of 18 residues. V dropped 0 bases and J dropped 3 bases, with 20 bases sitting between them. The CDR3 reads CASSDSKVARGGYTEAFF. The CDR3 nucleotides are TGTGCCAGCAGTGACTCGAAAGTGGCGCGGGGGGGGTACACTGAAGCTTTCTTT.

The CDR3 is CASSFLLTGGGDTQYF. In DNA, the CDR3 is TGCGCCAGCAGCTTTCTCTTGACTGGGGGGGGAGATACGCAGTATTTT. The chain has TRBV5-1 and TRBJ2-3, with 7 bases matching TRBD2. V gave up 2 bases and J gave up 5 bases; unmatched junction bases: 11. The CDR3 spans 16 residues. CDR1 is SGHRS, CDR2 YFSETQ, per germline.

This clonotype was seen a few times. The CDR3 DNA reads as TGTGCCAGCAGCCAACGGGGGGACAAGACCTACGAGCAGTACTTC. Translation: CASSQRGDKTYEQYF. The rearrangement uses TRBV3-1 and TRBJ2-7; weak D call: TRBD2 (7 bases). Germline-derived CDR1 and CDR2 are LGHDT and YNNKEL (reference sequence). Trimming shortened V by 2 bases and J by 2 bases, and 13 bases separated the two germline ends. The CDR3 is made up of 15 amino acids.

The rearrangement links TRBV27 to TRBJ2-1; D uncertain. This CDR3 spans 12 amino acids. The V and J ends lost 4 bases and 9 bases respectively, with 10 bases between them. Germline CDR1 MNHEY, CDR2 SMNVEV (reference sequence). CDR3 protein: CASSSRESEQFF. CDR3 bases: TGTGCCAGCAGTTCCCGAGAATCTGAGCAGTTCTTC.

The rearrangement joins TRBV7-2 to TRBJ2-5, with 9 bases aligning to TRBD1. The end of the DNA is better explained by TRBJ2-7, so the J call may be wrong. Germline V CDR1 and CDR2: SGHTA, FQGNSA. The CDR3 runs 15 residues. DNA of the CDR3: TGTGCCAGCAGCCCGTGGACAGGGGAGTCGAACGAGCAGTACTTC. Its protein is CASSPWTGESNEQYF.

The rearrangement links TRBV3-1 to TRBJ2-6; D may be TRBD2 (5 bases). This CDR3 spans 17 amino acids. CDR1 and CDR2 (germline): LGHDT, YNNKEL (reference sequence). V lost 2 bases to trimming and J lost 0 bases, with 11 bases between them. In DNA, the CDR3 is TGTGCCAGCAGCCAACGGAGGCCGGTCTCTGGGGCCAACGTCCTGACTTTC. It is translated as CASSQRRPVSGANVLTF.

The V gene is TRBV20-1, the J gene TRBJ1-2, with D tentatively TRBD1 (5 bases). Trimming took 5 bases from V and 4 from J, leaving 14 bases between them. The CDR3 sequence is 13 residues long. CDR1 DFQATT and CDR2 SNEGSKA come from the germline V gene (reference sequence). The CDR3 nucleotides read TGCAGTGCTGGGGACTCCCTTCGCTATGGCTACACCTTC. It codes for CSAGDSLRYGYTF.

This clonotype was counted at least ten times. The chain uses TRBV20-1 and TRBJ2-7, with D unresolved. Germline V gives CDR1 DFQATT, CDR2 SNEGSKA (reference sequence). The CDR3 has 12 amino acids. Trimming cost V 0 bases and J 9 bases, with 12 bases left between them. CDR3: CSARDLTSGQYF. In DNA, the CDR3 is TGCAGTGCTAGAGATCTAACTTCAGGGCAGTACTTC.

This clonotype was detected ten times or more. The rearrangement uses TRBV28 and TRBJ1-1, with 8 bases fitting TRBD1. Trimming at V came to 4 bases and at J to 1 base, leaving 11 bases not matched to a gene. In germline, CDR1 is MDHEN, CDR2 SYDVKM. CDR3 size: 17 residues. The chain's CDR3 is CASSSTRRQGRNTEAFF. The CDR3 DNA is TGTGCCAGCAGTTCCACCCGAAGACAGGGGAGGAACACTGAAGCTTTCTTT.

This chain uses TRBV13 with TRBJ2-5, with TRBD2 matching over 8 bases. J was trimmed by 2 bases and V by 5 bases; bases with no gene match: 10. The CDR3 is made up of 16 amino acids. In germline, CDR1 is PRHDT, CDR2 FYEKMQ (reference sequence). In DNA, the CDR3 is TGTGCCAGCAGCAATGAACTAGCGGCCCCTCAAGAGACCCAGTACTTC. It specifies CASSNELAAPQETQYF.

The chain has TRBV28 and TRBJ1-2; TRBD1 matches at 8 bases. The CDR3 is 14 residues long. With V trimmed by 1 base and J by 8 bases, 6 bases remained unmatched. Germline-derived CDR1 and CDR2 are MDHEN and SYDVKM. The CDR3 coding sequence is TGTGCCAGCAGTTTATCAGGGGGCGGATGGGGCTACACCTTC. This encodes CASSLSGGGWGYTF.

The CDR3 spells CASRWVTSGGPNNEQFF. DNA for the CDR3: TGCGCCAGCAGGTGGGTGACTAGCGGGGGGCCCAACAATGAGCAGTTCTTC. This rearrangement joins TRBV5-1 to TRBJ2-1; TRBD2 agrees at 13 bases. Germline CDR1 SGHRS, CDR2 YFSETQ. CDR3 length: 17 residues. V lost 5 bases to trimming and J lost 5 bases; unmatched junction nucleotides: 10.

In this sample, this clonotype turned up a few times. The V gene is TRBV6-6, the J gene TRBJ2-6, with 7 bases aligning to TRBD1. There are 11 residues in the CDR3. Germline lookup yields CDR1 MNHNY and CDR2 SVGAGI (reference sequence). V lost 3 bases, J lost 18 bases, and 5 bases stayed unmatched. The CDR3 here is CASSYTGVQTF. The CDR3 DNA reads as TGTGCCAGCAGTTATACAGGGGTTCAGACTTTC.